This TCR beta chain comes out of a study of regulatory T cells in long-lasting Graves disease. Across the study: With positive TSH receptor antibodies and over 5 years of antithyroid drugs, Graves' disease was considered persistent.

This clonotype was observed at least ten times. The antigen remains unidentified. V lost 6 bases to trimming and J lost 7 bases, with 19 bases between them. CDR3 size: 15 residues. General observations from the study: Relative to newly diagnosed Graves' patients, persistent ones had lower TCR diversity. Shared public clonotypes totalled 2,741 in persistent patients, compared with some 920 in new patients.

Documented time point: persistent/refractory GD, antithyroid drugs over 5 years with positive TRAb. Construction of the TCR library relied on RNA isolated from PBMCs. With iRepertoire HTBI primers and Arm-PCR of CDR3 regions, TCR beta libraries were built. From the multiplex PCR reads, TCRdb called clonotypes with MiXCR, one entry per CDR3 protein. This table holds 400,000 to 500,000 distinct CDR3 sequences, about 22% found once. The chain employs TRBV12-3 or TRBV12-4 and TRBJ1-5; no firm D call. Specimen: peripheral blood mononuclear cells (PBMCs), collected when the disease was refractory, from a patient treated with antithyroid drugs. The receptor's source is a female donor with Graves disease. This CDR3 is CASRALGGSTQPQHF. The CDR3 DNA reads as TGTGCCAGCAGGGCTTTGGGAGGGAGCACCCAGCCCCAGCATTTT.